This paragraph covers one TCR beta chain sequence. No antigen is known for it. The CDR3 loop spans 14 amino acids. The germline V gene has CDR1 MNHNS and CDR2 SASEGT. V shed 4 bases and J 2 bases; nucleotides not matched to a gene: 2. The record originates from a study of T cells after yellow fever vaccination. Overall study: In the case of low-cell-number fractions, SMART-Seq v4 Ultra Low Input was used for preparation.

Study outcomes and limitations: Peaking on day 5 versus 15, the secondary response was faster but weaker. The bulk population could contribute abundant contaminating clonotypes to FACS-sorted repertoires. Few clonotypes appeared in both CD4 and CD8 compartments.

MiXCR, applied by TCRdb to the 5' RACE reads, yields one record per CDR3 protein. This sample has about 340,000 distinct CDR3 sequences, with approximately 4% found just once. The input for sequencing was PBMCs, taken 5 days after the yellow fever booster vaccination. The chain has TRBV6-1 and TRBJ2-7; TRBD2 matches 10 bases. The origin of this receptor is a young man who received the YFV17D yellow fever vaccine. The CDR3 bases are TGTGCCAGCAGTGTCAGCGGGGGGGCCTACGAGCAGTACTTC. Translated: CASSVSGGAYEQYF.